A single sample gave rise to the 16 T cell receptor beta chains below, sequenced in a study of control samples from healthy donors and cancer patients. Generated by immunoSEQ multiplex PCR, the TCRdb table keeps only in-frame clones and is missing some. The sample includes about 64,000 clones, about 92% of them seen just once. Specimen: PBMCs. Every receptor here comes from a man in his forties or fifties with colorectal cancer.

CDR3 region: CAWGGFGNSPLHF. The CDR3 DNA reads as TGTGCCTGGGGGGGATTTGGTAATTCACCCCTCCACTTT. The chain is built from TRBV30 and TRBJ1-6; possibly TRBD1 for D (5 bases). V lost 5 bases, J lost 6 bases, and 11 bases lay in between. The CDR3 sequence is 13 residues long. Germline V lookup: CDR1 GTSNPN, CDR2 SVGIG (reference sequence).

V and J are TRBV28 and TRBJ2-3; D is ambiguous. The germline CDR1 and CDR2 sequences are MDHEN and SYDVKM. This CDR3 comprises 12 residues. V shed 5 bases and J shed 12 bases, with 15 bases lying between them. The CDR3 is CASSLLLQIQYF. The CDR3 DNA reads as TGTGCCAGCAGTCTTCTACTCCAAATCCAGTATTTT.

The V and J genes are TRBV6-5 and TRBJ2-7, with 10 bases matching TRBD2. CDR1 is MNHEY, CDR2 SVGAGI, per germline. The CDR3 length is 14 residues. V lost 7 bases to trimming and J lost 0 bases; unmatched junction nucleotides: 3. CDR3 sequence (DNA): TGTGCCAGCACCAGGACTAGCGGCTCCTACGAGCAGTACTTC. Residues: CASTRTSGSYEQYF.

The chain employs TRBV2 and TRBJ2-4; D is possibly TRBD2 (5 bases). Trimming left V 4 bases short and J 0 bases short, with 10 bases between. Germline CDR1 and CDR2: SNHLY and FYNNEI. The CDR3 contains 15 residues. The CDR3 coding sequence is TGTGCCAGCAGTGGGGAGTGGATAGCCAAAAACATTCAGTACTTC. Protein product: CASSGEWIAKNIQYF.

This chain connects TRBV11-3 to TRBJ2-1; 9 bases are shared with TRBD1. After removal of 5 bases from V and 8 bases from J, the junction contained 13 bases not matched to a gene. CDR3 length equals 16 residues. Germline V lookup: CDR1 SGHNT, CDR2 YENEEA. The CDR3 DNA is TGTGCCAGCAGCCCCGCCCACGGGACAGGGATGGATGAGCAGTTCTTC. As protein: CASSPAHGTGMDEQFF.

CDR3 protein: CARSLAEGGTAAYYGYTF. CDR3 bases: TGTGCCAGAAGCTTGGCCGAGGGGGGAACCGCTGCCTACTATGGCTACACCTTC. The chain combines TRBV5-3 with TRBJ1-2; a possible D gene is TRBD1 (6 bases). TRBV5-3 is recorded as an ORF, its role being uncertain. The ends were cut back, 0 bases at V and 3 bases at J, with 21 bases in the middle. This CDR3 comprises 18 residues.

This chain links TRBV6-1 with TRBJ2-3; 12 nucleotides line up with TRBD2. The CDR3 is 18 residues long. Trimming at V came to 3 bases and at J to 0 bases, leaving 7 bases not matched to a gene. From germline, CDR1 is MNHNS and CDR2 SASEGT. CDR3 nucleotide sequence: TGTGCCAGCAGTGACACTAGCGGGGGGCCCACTAGCACAGATACGCAGTATTTT. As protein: CASSDTSGGPTSTDTQYF.

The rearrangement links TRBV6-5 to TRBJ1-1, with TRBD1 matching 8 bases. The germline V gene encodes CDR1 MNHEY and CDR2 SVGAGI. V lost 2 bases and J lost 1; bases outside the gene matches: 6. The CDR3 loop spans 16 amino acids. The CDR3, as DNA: TGTGCCAGCAGTTACCTCACAGGGGGAGGGAACACTGAAGCTTTCTTT. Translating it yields CASSYLTGGGNTEAFF.

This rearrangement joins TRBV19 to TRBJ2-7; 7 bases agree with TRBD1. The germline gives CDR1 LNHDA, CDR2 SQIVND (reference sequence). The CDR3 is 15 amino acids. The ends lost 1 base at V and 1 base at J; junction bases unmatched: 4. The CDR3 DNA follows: TGTGCCAGTAGTATAGGAGGGGGCGCGTCCTACGAGCAGTACTTC. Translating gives CASSIGGGASYEQYF.

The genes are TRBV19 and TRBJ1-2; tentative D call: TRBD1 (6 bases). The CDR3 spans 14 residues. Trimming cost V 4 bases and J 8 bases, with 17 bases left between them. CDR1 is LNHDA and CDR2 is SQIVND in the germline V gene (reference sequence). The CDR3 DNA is TGTGCCAGTAGTAATATCACAGGGCATTACGGCTACACCTTC. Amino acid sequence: CASSNITGHYGYTF. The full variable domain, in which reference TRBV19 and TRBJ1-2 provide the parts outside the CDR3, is DGGITQSPKYLFRKEGQNVTLSCEQNLNHDAMYWYRQDPGQGLRLIYYSQIVNDFQKGDIAEGYSVSREKKESFPLTVTSAQKNPTAFYLCASSNITGHYGYTFGSGTRLTVV.

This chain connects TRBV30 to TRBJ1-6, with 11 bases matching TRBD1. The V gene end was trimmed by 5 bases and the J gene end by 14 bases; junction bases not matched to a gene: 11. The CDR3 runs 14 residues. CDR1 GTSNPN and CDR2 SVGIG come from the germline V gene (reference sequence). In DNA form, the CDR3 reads TGTGCCTGGGGAAGGACAGGGGGCGAGTCGACCCTCCACTTT. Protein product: CAWGRTGGESTLHF.

Written as DNA, the CDR3 is TGCGCCAGCAGCGCCGGGACAGGGTCTGGAAACACCATATATTTT. It translates to CASSAGTGSGNTIYF. The chain has TRBV5-1 and TRBJ1-3, with TRBD1 matching over 9 bases. V shed 4 bases and J 1 base; nucleotides not matched to a gene: 3. The germline V gene encodes CDR1 SGHRS and CDR2 YFSETQ. The CDR3 sequence is 15 residues long.

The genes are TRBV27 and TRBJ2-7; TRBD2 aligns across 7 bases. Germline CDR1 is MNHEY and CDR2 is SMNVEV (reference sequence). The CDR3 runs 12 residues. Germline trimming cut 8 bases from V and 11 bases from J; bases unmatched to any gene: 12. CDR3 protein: CASGGLAGAEYF. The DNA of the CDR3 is TGTGCCAGCGGGGGGTTAGCGGGTGCAGAGTACTTC.

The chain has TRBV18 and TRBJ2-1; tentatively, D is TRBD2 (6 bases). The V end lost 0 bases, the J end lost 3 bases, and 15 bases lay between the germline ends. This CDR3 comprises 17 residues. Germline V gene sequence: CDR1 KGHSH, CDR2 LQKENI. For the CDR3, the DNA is TGTGCCAGCTCACCACCGATTGGCGGGGACCGCTACAATGAGCAGTTCTTC. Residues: CASSPPIGGDRYNEQFF.

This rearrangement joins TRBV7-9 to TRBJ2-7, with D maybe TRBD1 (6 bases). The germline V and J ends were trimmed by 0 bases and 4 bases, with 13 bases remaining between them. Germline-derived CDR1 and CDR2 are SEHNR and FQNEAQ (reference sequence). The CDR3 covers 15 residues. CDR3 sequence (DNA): TGTGCCAGCAGCTTAGCACCGGGACACTATTACGAGCAGTACTTC. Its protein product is CASSLAPGHYYEQYF.

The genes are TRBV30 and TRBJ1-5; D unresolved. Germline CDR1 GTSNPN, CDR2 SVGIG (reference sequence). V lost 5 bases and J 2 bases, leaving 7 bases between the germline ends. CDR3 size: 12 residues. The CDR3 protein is CAWGAGNQPQHF. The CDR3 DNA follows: TGTGCCTGGGGAGCGGGCAATCAGCCCCAGCATTTT. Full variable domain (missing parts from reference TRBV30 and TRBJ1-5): SQTIHQWPATLVQPVGSPLSLECTVEGTSNPNLYWYRQAAGRGLQLLFYSVGIGQISSEVPQNLSASRPQDRQFILSSKKLLLSDSGFYLCAWGAGNQPQHFGDGTRLSIL.